These 10 T cell receptor beta chains were all obtained from the same sample, sequenced in a study of blood T cell repertoires in COVID-19. Sequenced by immunoSEQ multiplex PCR; TCRdb stores in-frame clones only, minus some. The sample has a few hundred thousand clones, 75% to 90% seen once. The sample was PBMCs or T cells enriched from blood (not recorded which). These receptors all stem from a woman in her fifties or sixties who had recovered from COVID-19.

This chain uses TRBV6-1 with TRBJ1-6, with D perhaps matching TRBD1 (6 bases). V shed 1 base and J shed 7 bases, with 11 bases lying between them. This CDR3 has 15 amino acids. Germline V gene sequence: CDR1 MNHNS, CDR2 SASEGT. Here the CDR3 reads CASSEGWGTNSPLHF. The CDR3 DNA sequence: TGTGCCAGCAGTGAAGGTTGGGGGACAAATTCACCCCTCCACTTT.

The chain is built from TRBV4-2 and TRBJ2-7; D gene unclear. Germline values: CDR1 LGHNA, CDR2 YNFKEQ. The CDR3 spans 15 residues. With 0 bases removed from V and 3 bases from J, the gap between germline ends came to 12 bases. As DNA, the CDR3 is TGTGCCAGCAGCCAAGAACCGGGTAGGTACTACGAGCAGTACTTC. Amino acid sequence: CASSQEPGRYYEQYF.

The rearrangement links TRBV27 to TRBJ2-2, with 7 bases lining up with TRBD2. The CDR3 sequence is 15 residues long. Trimming cost V 4 bases and J 7 bases; bases outside gene matches: 9. Germline V gene lookup returns CDR1 MNHEY and CDR2 SMNVEV (reference sequence). Here the CDR3 DNA reads TGTGCCAGCAGTTCCCTTGGGGGGGGACGCGGGGAGCTGTTTTTT. This translates into CASSSLGGGRGELFF.

This chain links TRBV28 with TRBJ1-2; D is possibly TRBD1 (6 bases). Germline values: CDR1 MDHEN, CDR2 SYDVKM. This CDR3 is built from 15 residues. Trimming removed 3 bases from V and 4 bases from J, with 15 bases in between. The CDR3 DNA reads TGTGCCAGCAGTTTGGTAACCGGGACATCCTATGGCTACACCTTC. Its protein is CASSLVTGTSYGYTF.

The genes are TRBV5-1 and TRBJ1-1, with D uncertain. The germline V gene encodes CDR1 SGHRS and CDR2 YFSETQ. Trimming pared 4 bases from V and 0 bases from J, leaving 13 bases between. The CDR3 sequence is 15 residues long. The CDR3 region has the DNA TGCGCCAGCAGCCCCAGGCAGGCGTTGAACACTGAAGCTTTCTTT. Amino acids: CASSPRQALNTEAFF.

This chain joins TRBV5-6 and TRBJ1-4; tentatively, D is TRBD1 (6 bases). V was shortened by 5 bases and J by 3 bases, with 14 bases between the two germline ends. The CDR3 consists of 15 residues. Germline lookup yields CDR1 SGHDT and CDR2 YYEEEE. In DNA form, the CDR3 reads TGTGCCAGCAGAAAGCAGGACAGCCCTAATGAAAAACTGTTTTTT. Amino acid sequence: CASRKQDSPNEKLFF. The whole variable domain, remainder taken from reference TRBV5-6 and TRBJ1-4, is DAGVTQSPTHLIKTRGQQVTLRCSPKSGHDTVSWYQQALGQGPQFIFQYYEEEERQRGNFPDRFSGHQFPNYSSELNVNALLLGDSALYLCASRKQDSPNEKLFFGSGTQLSVL.

The chain links TRBV6-5 to TRBJ2-7; TRBD1 matches 7 bases. The junction had 4 bases not matched to a gene; V was cut back by 5 bases and J by 0 bases. The V gene's germline CDR1 is MNHEY and CDR2 SVGAGI. The CDR3 is made up of 14 amino acids. DNA of the CDR3: TGTGCCAGCAGTACGGGACAGTCCTCCTACGAGCAGTACTTC. The encoded protein is CASSTGQSSYEQYF.

The table lists this clone with a few counts. V is TRBV6-4 and J is TRBJ2-3; 8 positions agree with TRBD1. Germline lookup yields CDR1 MRHNA and CDR2 SNTAGT. This CDR3 comprises 16 residues. The J segment lost 1 base and the V segment lost 3 bases, leaving 6 bases of the junction unmatched. The CDR3 is CASSDITGGGTDTQYF. The DNA for the CDR3 is TGTGCCAGCAGTGATATTACAGGGGGTGGCACAGATACGCAGTATTTT.

Concerning this clone: Other DNA variants within this sample encode the same CDR3. J is TRBJ1-5 and V is TRBV28; D is perhaps TRBD1 (6 bases). CDR1 MDHEN and CDR2 SYDVKM come from the germline V gene. The CDR3 is 12 amino acids. V was clipped by 6 bases and J by 5 bases, with 8 bases between them. The CDR3 here is CASSSGDQPQHF. The CDR3 DNA reads as TGTGCCAGCAGCTCAGGGGATCAGCCCCAGCATTTT.

The sample holds a few counts of this clone. The chain uses TRBV7-9 and TRBJ1-1; possible D gene TRBD1, 6 bases. The CDR3 consists of 15 residues. The germline V gene encodes CDR1 SEHNR and CDR2 FQNEAQ (reference sequence). Trimming removed 10 bases at V and 1 base at J, with 19 bases between. CDR3 nucleotides: TGTGCCATTGTCGACAGGCGCGCAAAGAACACTGAAGCTTTCTTT. This gives the protein CAIVDRRAKNTEAFF.